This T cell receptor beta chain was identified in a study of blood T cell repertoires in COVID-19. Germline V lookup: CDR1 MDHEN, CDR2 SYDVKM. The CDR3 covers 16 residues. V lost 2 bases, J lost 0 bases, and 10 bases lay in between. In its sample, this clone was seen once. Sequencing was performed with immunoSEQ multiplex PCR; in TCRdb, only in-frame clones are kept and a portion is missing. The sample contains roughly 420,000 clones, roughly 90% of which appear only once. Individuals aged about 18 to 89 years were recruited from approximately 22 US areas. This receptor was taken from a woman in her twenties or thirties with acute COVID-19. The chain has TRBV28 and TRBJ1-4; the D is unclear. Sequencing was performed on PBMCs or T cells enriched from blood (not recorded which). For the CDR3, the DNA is TGTGCCAGCAGTTTAGGCCAGGCTACAACTAATGAAAAACTGTTTTTT. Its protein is CASSLGQATTNEKLFF.